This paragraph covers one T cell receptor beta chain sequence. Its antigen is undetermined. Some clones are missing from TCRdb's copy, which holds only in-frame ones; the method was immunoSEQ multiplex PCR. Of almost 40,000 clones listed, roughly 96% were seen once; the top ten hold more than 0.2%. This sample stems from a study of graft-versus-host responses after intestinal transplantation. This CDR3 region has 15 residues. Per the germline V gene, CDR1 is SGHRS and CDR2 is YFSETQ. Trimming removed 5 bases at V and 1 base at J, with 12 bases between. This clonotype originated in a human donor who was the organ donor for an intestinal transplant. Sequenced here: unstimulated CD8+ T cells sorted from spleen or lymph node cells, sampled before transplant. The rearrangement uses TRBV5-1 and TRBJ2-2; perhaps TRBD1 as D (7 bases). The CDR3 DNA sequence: TGCGCCAGCAGGGAGGGGGCCGGGAACACCGGGGAGCTGTTTTTT. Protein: CASREGAGNTGELFF.